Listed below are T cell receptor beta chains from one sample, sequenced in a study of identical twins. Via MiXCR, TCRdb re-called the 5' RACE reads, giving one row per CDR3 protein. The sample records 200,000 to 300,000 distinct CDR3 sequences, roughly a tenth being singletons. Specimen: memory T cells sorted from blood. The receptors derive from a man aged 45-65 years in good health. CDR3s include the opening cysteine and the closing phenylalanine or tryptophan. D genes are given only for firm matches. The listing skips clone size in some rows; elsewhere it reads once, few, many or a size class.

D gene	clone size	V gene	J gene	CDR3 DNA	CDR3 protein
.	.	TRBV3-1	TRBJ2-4	TGTGCCAGCAGCCAAGTCGGGACCATTGGGATTCAGTACTTC	CASSQVGTIGIQYF
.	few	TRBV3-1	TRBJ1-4	TGTGCCAGCAGCCAAGCGGACGGGGAAAAACTGTTTTTT	CASSQADGEKLFF
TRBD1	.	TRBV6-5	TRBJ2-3	TGTGCCAGCAGTTACTTTTTAGGTCAGGGGGAAGATACGCAGTATTTT	CASSYFLGQGEDTQYF
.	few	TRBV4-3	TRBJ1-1	TGCGCCAGCAGCCAAGAGGGGGCCACTGAAGCTTTCTTT	CASSQEGATEAFF
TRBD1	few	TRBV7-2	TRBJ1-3	TGTGCCAGCAGGCCCGACAGGGACTCTGGAAACACCATATATTTT	CASRPDRDSGNTIYF
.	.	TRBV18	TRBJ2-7	TGTGCCAGCTCACAGGTTGGGGGCCTCTACGAGCAGTACTTC	CASSQVGGLYEQYF
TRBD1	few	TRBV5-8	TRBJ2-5	TGTGCCAGCAGCCTAGGACAGGTGGGATTCCAAGAGACCCAGTACTTC	CASSLGQVGFQETQYF
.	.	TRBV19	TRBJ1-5	TGTGCCAGTAACGTCCAGGGGCCCAATCAGCCCCAGCATTTT	CASNVQGPNQPQHF
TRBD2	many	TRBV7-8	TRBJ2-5	TGTGCCAGCAGCGCGGGACTAGCCTACCAAGAGACCCAGTACTTC	CASSAGLAYQETQYF
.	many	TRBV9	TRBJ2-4	TGTGCCAGCAGCGTAGAGGGGGGACAGGCCAAAAACATTCAGTACTTC	CASSVEGGQAKNIQYF
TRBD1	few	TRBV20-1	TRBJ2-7	TGCAGTGCAAGTCGACAGGGCGTATCCTCCTACGAGCAGTACTTC	CSASRQGVSSYEQYF
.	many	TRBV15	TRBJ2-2	TGTGCCACCAGCCCTCGTTGGGGAGGGGGCAACACCGGGGAGCTGTTTTTT	CATSPRWGGGNTGELFF
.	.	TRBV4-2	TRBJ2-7	TGTGCCAGCAGCCAAATTACTGCCTACGAGCAGTACTTC	CASSQITAYEQYF
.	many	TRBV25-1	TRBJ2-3	TGTGCCAGCAGTGACCCAGCAGGGGGCACAGATACGCAGTATTTT	CASSDPAGGTDTQYF
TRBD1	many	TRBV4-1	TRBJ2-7	TGCGCCAGCAGCCAAGACCCCGGGACAGGGGTTTTGGTGCAGTACTTC	CASSQDPGTGVLVQYF
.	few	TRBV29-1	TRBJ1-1	TGCAGCGTAGGACGGTGGGGCACTGAAGCTTTCTTT	CSVGRWGTEAFF
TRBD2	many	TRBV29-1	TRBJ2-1	TGCAGCGTTGGACTAGCGGGATTCTCCTACAATGAGCAGTTCTTC	CSVGLAGFSYNEQFF
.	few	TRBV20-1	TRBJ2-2	TGCAGTGCCAGTTCGTCCGGGAACACCGGGGAGCTGTTTTTT	CSASSSGNTGELFF
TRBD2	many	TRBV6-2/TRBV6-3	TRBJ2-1	TGTGCCAGCAGCCCCGGACTAGCGGGAGGAGCCCGGTTCTTC	CASSPGLAGGARFF
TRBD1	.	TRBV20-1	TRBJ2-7	TGCAGTGCTACGACAGGGGGCGCCGGTTACGAGCAGTACTTC	CSATTGGAGYEQYF
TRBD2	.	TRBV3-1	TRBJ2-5	TGTGCCAGCAGCCTGAACAGACTAGCCGGTGGGACCCAGTACTTC	CASSLNRLAGGTQYF
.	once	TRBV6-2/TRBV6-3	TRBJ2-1	TGTGCCAGCGGACGTATAGCGCGGGATCCCTACAATGAGCAGTTCTTC	CASGRIARDPYNEQFF
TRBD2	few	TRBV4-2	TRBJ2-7	TGTGCCAGCAGCCTGGCAGAGACTAGCGGGGCCAACGAGCAGTACTTC	CASSLAETSGANEQYF
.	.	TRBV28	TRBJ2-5	TGTGCCAGCAGTTTGCGGCGGCCCCAAGAGACCCAGTACTTC	CASSLRRPQETQYF
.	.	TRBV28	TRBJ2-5	TGTGCCAGCAGGCCAGACCCTAATAGTGAGACCCAGTACTTC	CASRPDPNSETQYF
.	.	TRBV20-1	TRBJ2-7	TGCAGTGCTAGGCCACGGGACTACGAGCAGTACTTC	CSARPRDYEQYF
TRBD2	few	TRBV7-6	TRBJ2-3	TGTGCCAGCAGCACAGCGGGACTAGTCGCGACAGATACGCAGTATTTT	CASSTAGLVATDTQYF
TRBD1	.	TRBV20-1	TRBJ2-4	TGCAGTGCTAGATCCCTACCGGGACAGGGGGTTGACATTCAGTACTTC	CSARSLPGQGVDIQYF
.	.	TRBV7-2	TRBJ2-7	TGTGCCAGCAGCTTACCCGCAGGGGGGAGAGAGCAGTACTTC	CASSLPAGGREQYF
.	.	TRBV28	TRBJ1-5	TGTGCCAGCAGTTTACCCCGACAGCCTTATAGCAATCAGCCCCAGCATTTT	CASSLPRQPYSNQPQHF
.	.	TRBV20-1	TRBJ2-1	TGCAGTGCTAGAGATACGGGCTCCTACAATGAGCAGTTCTTC	CSARDTGSYNEQFF
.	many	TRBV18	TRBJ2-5	TGTGCCAGCTCACCACCAGGGCGGGAGACCCAGTACTTC	CASSPPGRETQYF
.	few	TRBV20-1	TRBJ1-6	TGCAGTGTAAAGGACAGTAACTATAATTCACCCCTCCACTTT	CSVKDSNYNSPLHF
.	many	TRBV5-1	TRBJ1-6	TGCGCCAGCAGCTCGGCGGGGGCGGCCGGGACTTTTAATTCACCCCTCCACTTT	CASSSAGAAGTFNSPLHF
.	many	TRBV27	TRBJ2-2	TGTGCCAGCAGGCACGGGACGTCGAACACCGGGGAGCTGTTTTTT	CASRHGTSNTGELFF
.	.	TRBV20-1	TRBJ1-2	TGCAGTGCTAGAGATAGCCGACGCGCCTGGGACAAAGATGGCTACACCTTC	CSARDSRRAWDKDGYTF
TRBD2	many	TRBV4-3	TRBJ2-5	TGCGCCAGCAGCCAAGAGTTTTCCGGGGGGGAGACCCAGTACTTC	CASSQEFSGGETQYF